The rows below give T cell receptor beta chains drawn from one sample of a study of CD4+ T cells in melanoma. Some clones are missing from TCRdb's copy, which holds only in-frame ones; the method was immunoSEQ multiplex PCR. Among more than 13,000 clones listed, about three fifths were seen once. The specimen sequenced was cells from a culture (not recorded whether cultured in vitro). The origin of the receptors is a human donor with melanoma. Each CDR3 is given with its conserved first and last residue. The order of the fields is J gene, clone size, V gene, D gene, CDR3 protein, CDR3 DNA. D genes are given only for firm matches. Expanded clones get a size class; other rows say once, few or many, or leave the size out.

>TRBJ1-6|few|TRBV30|NA
CAWSVPNNSPLHF
TGTGCCTGGAGTGTACCAAATAATTCACCCCTCCACTTT
>TRBJ2-2|NA|TRBV4-1|TRBD2
CASSPPSGANTGELFF
TGCGCCAGCAGCCCACCTAGCGGGGCGAACACCGGGGAGCTGTTTTTT
>TRBJ2-2|NA|TRBV2|NA
CASSSGTSNTGELFF
TGTGCCAGCAGTTCCGGGACTTCGAACACCGGGGAGCTGTTTTTT
>TRBJ1-1|once|TRBV5-1|NA
CASSDTGTNTEAFF
TGCGCCAGCAGCGACACAGGGACGAACACTGAAGCTTTCTTT
>TRBJ1-2|once|TRBV2|NA
CASRAAGGRYGYTF
TGTGCCAGCAGGGCCGCGGGGGGACGGTATGGCTACACCTTC
>TRBJ1-6|NA|TRBV18|NA
CASSPQGGNSPLHF
TGTGCCAGCTCACCACAGGGCGGGAATTCACCCCTCCACTTT
>TRBJ1-1|once|TRBV5-4|NA
CASSLSSGGTEAFF
TGTGCCAGCAGCTTGAGCTCTGGGGGGACTGAAGCTTTCTTT
>TRBJ2-7|NA|TRBV18|NA
CASSRGLAPLGYEQYF
TGTGCCAGCTCACGCGGACTTGCCCCGTTAGGGTACGAGCAGTACTTC
>TRBJ2-7|NA|TRBV7-9|TRBD2
CASSLKGGVEQYF
TGTGCCAGCAGCTTAAAGGGAGGGGTCGAGCAGTACTTC
>TRBJ2-7|NA|TRBV6-1|NA
CASGRNREWGYEQYF
TGTGCCAGCGGACGAAACAGGGAATGGGGCTACGAGCAGTACTTC
>TRBJ2-7|NA|TRBV11-3|NA
CASSSLRQGSYEQYF
TGTGCCAGCTCCTCCTTGCGGCAGGGCTCCTACGAGCAGTACTTC
>TRBJ1-1|few|TRBV14|TRBD1
CASSQTGGGRAFF
TGTGCCAGCAGCCAAACAGGGGGCGGGCGAGCTTTCTTT
>TRBJ1-2|few|TRBV11-2|NA
CASSTTEQEGYTF
TGTGCCAGCAGCACAACCGAACAGGAAGGCTACACCTTC
>TRBJ1-1|once|TRBV6-6|NA
CASSHKRTGLNTEAFF
TGTGCCAGCAGTCACAAACGGACGGGGTTGAACACTGAAGCTTTCTTT
>TRBJ2-2|once|TRBV4-1|NA
CASSHPGRSLGELFF
TGCGCCAGCAGCCACCCCGGACGGTCCTTAGGGGAGCTGTTTTTT
>TRBJ1-2|few|TRBV30|NA
CAGTSGSYYGYTF
TGTGCCGGAACATCGGGTTCATACTATGGCTACACCTTC
>TRBJ2-6|NA|TRBV27|NA
CASSLSRLLASGANVLTF
TGTGCCAGCAGTTTATCCCGGTTGCTAGCCTCTGGGGCCAACGTCCTGACTTTC
>TRBJ2-2|NA|TRBV10-1|NA
CASSESGGTGELFF
TGCGCCAGCAGTGAGTCGGGAGGAACCGGGGAGCTGTTTTTT
>TRBJ1-1|NA|TRBV6-1|TRBD1
CASTKGQTNTEAFF
TGTGCCAGCACCAAGGGACAGACTAACACTGAAGCTTTCTTT
>TRBJ2-7|NA|TRBV30|NA
CAWSVGRGAYEQYF
TGTGCCTGGAGTGTAGGCAGGGGGGCGTACGAGCAGTACTTC
>TRBJ1-1|NA|TRBV9|NA
CASSVARTNTEAFF
TGTGCCAGCAGCGTAGCTAGAACGAACACTGAAGCTTTCTTT
>TRBJ1-6|NA|TRBV10-2|TRBD1
CASSGTGGSSPLHF
TGCGCCAGCAGTGGGACAGGGGGTAGTTCACCCCTCCACTTT
>TRBJ2-1|NA|TRBV23-1|NA
CASSQDRLGGTPPSSYNEQFF
TGCGCCAGCAGTCAGGATAGACTGGGCGGGACCCCCCCCAGCTCCTACAATGAGCAGTTCTTC
>TRBJ1-6|NA|TRBV2|TRBD1
CASSDQGQGPLNSPLHF
TGTGCCAGCAGTGACCAGGGACAGGGGCCTTTGAATTCACCCCTCCACTTT
>TRBJ2-3|NA|TRBV5-1|NA
CASSLLPHRDPPGDTQYF
TGCGCCAGCAGCTTGCTCCCCCATAGAGACCCCCCTGGGGATACGCAGTATTTT
>TRBJ1-1|NA|TRBV27|TRBD1
CASSLSPTGGYTEAFF
TGTGCCAGCAGTTTATCCCCGACAGGGGGGTACACTGAAGCTTTCTTT
>TRBJ1-2|once|TRBV4-2|TRBD1
CASSQMGPQGDTAGYTF
TGTGCCAGCAGCCAAATGGGCCCACAGGGGGATACCGCTGGCTACACCTTC
>TRBJ1-5|NA|TRBV6-1|TRBD1
CASGRDRGNQPQHF
TGTGCCAGCGGCCGGGACAGGGGCAATCAGCCCCAGCATTTT
>TRBJ1-2|NA|TRBV5-4|NA
CASSLDRVQYGYTF
TGTGCCAGCAGCTTGGACAGGGTTCAGTATGGCTACACCTTC
>TRBJ2-7|few|TRBV28|NA
CASSLVRPYEQYF
TGTGCCAGCAGTTTAGTCAGACCCTACGAGCAGTACTTC
>TRBJ2-6|NA|TRBV7-3|TRBD2
CASSFRGGSSGANVLTF
TGTGCCAGCAGCTTTCGCGGGGGGAGCTCTGGGGCCAACGTCCTGACTTTC
>TRBJ1-4|few|TRBV6-6|TRBD1
CASSSGTGLKYEKLFF
TGTGCCAGCAGTTCCGGGACAGGGTTAAAATATGAAAAACTGTTTTTT
>TRBJ1-3|NA|TRBV6-6|NA
CASAIGGIGNTIYF
TGTGCCAGCGCTATTGGGGGTATTGGAAACACCATATATTTT
>TRBJ1-1|NA|TRBV19|NA
CASSTRQARNTEAFF
TGTGCCAGTAGTACCCGACAGGCGAGGAACACTGAAGCTTTCTTT
>TRBJ2-3|NA|TRBV19|NA
CASSLHGGSSTDTQYF
TGTGCCAGTAGTCTACACGGGGGCTCGAGCACAGATACGCAGTATTTT
>TRBJ1-4|NA|TRBV29-1|TRBD1
CSVEDTGGVEKLFF
TGCAGCGTTGAAGATACAGGGGGCGTTGAAAAACTGTTTTTT
>TRBJ1-6|NA|TRBV6-4|NA
CASAESYNSPLHF
TGTGCCAGCGCCGAATCCTATAATTCACCCCTCCACTTT
>TRBJ2-3|NA|TRBV9|NA
CASSVGGALSDTQYF
TGTGCCAGCAGCGTAGGGGGGGCGCTATCAGATACGCAGTATTTT
>TRBJ2-7|NA|TRBV6-5|NA
CASSFTGYNEQYF
TGTGCCAGCAGTTTCACGGGGTATAACGAGCAGTACTTC
>TRBJ2-3|NA|TRBV5-4|NA
CASSFFGNTQYF
TGTGCCAGCAGCTTTTTCGGCAATACGCAGTATTTT
>TRBJ2-2|once|TRBV10-3|NA
CAISERAGELFF
TGTGCCATCAGTGAGAGGGCCGGGGAGCTGTTTTTT
>TRBJ1-1|NA|TRBV5-1|NA
CASSRDSITRTEAFF
TGCGCCAGCAGCAGGGATTCGATAACGCGCACTGAAGCTTTCTTT